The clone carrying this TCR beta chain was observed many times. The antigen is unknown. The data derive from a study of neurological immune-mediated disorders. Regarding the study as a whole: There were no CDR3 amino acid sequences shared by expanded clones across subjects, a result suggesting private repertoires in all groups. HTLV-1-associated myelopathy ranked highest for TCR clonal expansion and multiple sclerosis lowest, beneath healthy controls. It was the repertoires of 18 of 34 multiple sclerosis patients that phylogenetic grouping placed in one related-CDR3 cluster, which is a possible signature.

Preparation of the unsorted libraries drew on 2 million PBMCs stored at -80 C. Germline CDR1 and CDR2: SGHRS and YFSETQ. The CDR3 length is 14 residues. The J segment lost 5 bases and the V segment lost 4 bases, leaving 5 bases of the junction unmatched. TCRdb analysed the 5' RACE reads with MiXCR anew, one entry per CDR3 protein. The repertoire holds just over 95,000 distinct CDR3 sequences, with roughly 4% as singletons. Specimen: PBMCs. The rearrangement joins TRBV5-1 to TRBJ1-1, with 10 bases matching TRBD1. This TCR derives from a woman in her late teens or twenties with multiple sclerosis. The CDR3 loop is CASSEGQGKTEAFF. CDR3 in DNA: TGCGCCAGCAGCGAGGGACAGGGGAAGACTGAAGCTTTCTTT.